This note documents a single T cell receptor (beta chain) sequence. Its antigen remains unidentified. Germline V CDR1 and CDR2: LGHDT, YNNKEL (reference sequence). The CDR3 contains 15 residues. Trimming removed 1 base from V and 4 bases from J, with 13 bases in between. The data belong to a study of T-cell memory formation after mild COVID-19. A 5'RACE reaction primed in the constant segment made cDNA libraries of TCR alpha and TCR beta, and these carried sample barcodes and UMIs. Each CDR3 protein gets one entry after TCRdb re-called the 5' RACE reads with MiXCR. The sample has approximately 51,000 distinct CDR3 sequences, 9.3% seen once; the top ten hold over 9.5%. Study outcomes and limitations: Researchers report contracting CD4+ clones mostly in CM and EM, with CD8+ clones in EMRA. Pre-infection memory harbored some responding clones, suggesting cross-reactive memory joined.

The clonotype comes from an adult woman who had mild COVID-19 (a few samples of this study predate the infection). Cell type and time point are not known. Sequenced input: PBMCs or a T cell subset sorted from them (not recorded which). V is TRBV3-1 and J is TRBJ1-2, with D hard to call. The DNA for the CDR3 is TGTGCCAGCAGCCAAGCTTCTTCGGCAGCCTATGGCTACACCTTC. Translation: CASSQASSAAYGYTF.